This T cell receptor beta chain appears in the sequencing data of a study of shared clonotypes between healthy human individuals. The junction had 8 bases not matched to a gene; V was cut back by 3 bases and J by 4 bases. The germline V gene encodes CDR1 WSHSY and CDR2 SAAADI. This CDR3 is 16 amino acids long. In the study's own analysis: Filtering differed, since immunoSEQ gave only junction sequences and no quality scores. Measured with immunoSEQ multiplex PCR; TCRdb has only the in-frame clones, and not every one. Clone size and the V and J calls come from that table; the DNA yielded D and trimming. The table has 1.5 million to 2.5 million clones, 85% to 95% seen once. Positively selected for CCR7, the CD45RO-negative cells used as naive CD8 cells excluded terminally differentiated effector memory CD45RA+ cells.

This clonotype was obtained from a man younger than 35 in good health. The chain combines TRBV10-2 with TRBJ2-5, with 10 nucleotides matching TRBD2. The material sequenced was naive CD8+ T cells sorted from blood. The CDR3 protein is CASSEVAGGIGETQYF. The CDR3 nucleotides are TGCGCCAGCAGTGAAGTAGCGGGAGGAATTGGAGAGACCCAGTACTTC.